A selection of T cell receptor beta chains follows, all from one sample in a study of early T cells in non-severe SARS-CoV-2 infection. In TCRdb, the 5' RACE reads were re-called with MiXCR into one record per CDR3 protein. The sample contains about 130,000 distinct CDR3 sequences, approximately 15% of which appear only once. Sequencing used whole blood. The origin of the receptors is an adult who was a healthcare worker with PCR-confirmed SARS-CoV-2 infection or an uninfected control (not recorded which). Each CDR3 is given with its conserved first and last residue. A D gene is named only where the DNA matches it firmly. Where a row states a size, it is once, few, many or the class of an expanded clone; other rows omit it.

TRBJ2-1	TRBV5-1	11	NA	NA	CASSFSEEQFF	TGCGCCAGCAGCTTTAGCGAGGAGCAGTTCTTC
TRBJ2-2	TRBV19	20	TRBD2	NA	CASSMVAGLAGAENTGELFF	TGTGCCAGTAGTATGGTAGCGGGACTAGCGGGGGCCGAGAACACCGGGGAGCTGTTTTTT
TRBJ2-7	TRBV5-1	13	NA	NA	CASSLSGLYEQYF	TGCGCCAGCAGCTTGTCCGGGTTATACGAGCAGTACTTC
TRBJ2-5	TRBV4-1	14	NA	few	CASSHLMYQETQYF	TGCGCCAGCAGCCACTTAATGTACCAAGAGACCCAGTACTTC
TRBJ1-5	TRBV19	16	TRBD1	many	CASSITGTGGNSPQHF	TGTGCCAGTAGTATAACGGGCACAGGGGGAAATTCGCCCCAGCATTTT
TRBJ1-2	TRBV20-1	13	TRBD1	NA	CSAGTVTNYGYTF	TGCAGTGCGGGGACAGTCACTAACTATGGCTACACCTTC
TRBJ2-2	TRBV20-1	12	NA	NA	CSAWTAPGELFF	TGCAGTGCTTGGACGGCCCCCGGGGAGCTGTTTTTT
TRBJ2-5	TRBV5-3	16	NA	few	CARSLGQGCVQETQYF	TGTGCCAGAAGCTTGGGGCAGGGGTGCGTTCAAGAGACCCAGTACTTC
TRBJ1-1	TRBV5-1	13	TRBD1	few	CASSLQGVTEAFF	TGCGCCAGCAGCTTACAGGGGGTCACTGAAGCTTTCTTT
TRBJ1-1	TRBV10-2	14	TRBD1	NA	CASSKNRGNTEAFF	TGCGCCAGCAGTAAAAACAGGGGCAACACTGAAGCTTTCTTT
TRBJ1-1	TRBV7-2	15	NA	NA	CASSLGGARNTEAFF	TGTGCCAGCAGCTTGGGTGGGGCCAGGAACACTGAAGCTTTCTTT
TRBJ2-3	TRBV10-3	15	NA	NA	CAISAGIPGADTQYF	TGTGCCATCAGTGCGGGAATCCCTGGCGCAGATACGCAGTATTTT
TRBJ1-2	TRBV24-1	14	TRBD1	NA	CATSDAGTDYGYTF	TGTGCCACCAGTGACGCCGGGACAGACTATGGCTACACCTTC
TRBJ2-5	TRBV7-9	14	TRBD2	few	CASSERGLEETQYF	TGTGCCAGCAGCGAGCGGGGGCTGGAGGAGACCCAGTACTTC
TRBJ1-2	TRBV5-6	15	TRBD1	NA	CASSRYRWDSDGYTF	TGTGCCAGCAGCCGATACCGCTGGGACAGCGATGGCTACACCTTC
TRBJ1-2	TRBV29-1	12	NA	NA	CSVVAGNYGYTF	TGCAGCGTTGTGGCGGGGAACTATGGCTACACCTTC
TRBJ2-5	TRBV2	13	NA	few	CASSEGYLETQYF	TGTGCCAGCAGTGAAGGCTATTTAGAGACCCAGTACTTC
TRBJ1-2	TRBV7-6	13	NA	NA	CASSLGASHGYTF	TGTGCCAGCAGCTTGGGCGCGTCCCATGGCTACACCTTC
TRBJ2-1	TRBV29-1	12	NA	NA	CSAMTAYNEQFF	TGCAGCGCCATGACAGCATACAATGAGCAGTTCTTC
TRBJ1-4	TRBV5-1	14	NA	NA	CASRTTATNEKLFF	TGCGCCAGCAGGACAACCGCAACTAATGAAAAACTGTTTTTT
TRBJ2-2	TRBV6-1	18	TRBD2	few	CASSPATSGVAHAGELFF	TGTGCCAGCAGTCCCGCGACTAGCGGGGTGGCTCATGCCGGGGAGCTGTTTTTT
TRBJ2-2	TRBV6-6	18	TRBD1	few	CASSYTIGTGDRTGELFF	TGTGCCAGCAGTTACACAATCGGGACAGGGGATAGGACCGGGGAGCTGTTTTTT
TRBJ1-1	TRBV5-1	14	TRBD1	NA	CASSLGTGNAEAFF	TGCGCCAGCAGCTTGGGGACAGGGAATGCTGAAGCTTTCTTT
TRBJ2-7	TRBV10-2	13	TRBD2	NA	CASLPSGGREQYF	TGCGCCAGCCTGCCTAGCGGGGGCCGTGAGCAGTACTTC
TRBJ2-3	TRBV3-1	15	NA	few	CASSQASSRTDTQYF	TGTGCCAGCAGCCAAGCGAGTTCGCGGACAGATACGCAGTATTTT
TRBJ1-2	TRBV19	15	TRBD1	few	CASSIYQGESNGYTF	TGTGCCAGTAGTATCTATCAGGGGGAGTCGAATGGCTACACCTTC
TRBJ2-1	TRBV10-2	16	NA	few	CASQMGGPIAYNEQFF	TGCGCCAGCCAAATGGGGGGGCCAATCGCCTACAATGAGCAGTTCTTC
TRBJ2-1	TRBV3-1	14	NA	NA	CASSLAGGLKEQFF	TGTGCCAGCAGCCTGGCAGGGGGACTAAAAGAGCAGTTCTTC
TRBJ2-1	TRBV27	14	NA	few	CATRSGGSYNEQFF	TGTGCCACCCGTAGCGGAGGTTCCTACAATGAGCAGTTCTTC
TRBJ2-7	TRBV9	15	NA	NA	CASSVSAVFSYEQYF	TGTGCCAGCAGCGTCTCAGCGGTTTTCTCCTACGAGCAGTACTTC
TRBJ1-2	TRBV12-3/TRBV12-4	16	NA	NA	CASSLHSPRHNYGYTF	TGTGCCAGCAGTTTACACAGCCCTCGTCATAACTATGGCTACACCTTC
TRBJ1-1	TRBV20-1	14	TRBD1	NA	CSARAGGGNTEAFF	TGCAGTGCTAGAGCAGGGGGCGGAAACACTGAAGCTTTCTTT
TRBJ2-1	TRBV29-1	13	TRBD1	few	CSAWTGQLNEQFF	TGCAGCGCTTGGACAGGGCAACTCAATGAGCAGTTCTTC
TRBJ1-6	TRBV2	15	TRBD1	NA	CASRRNDRGNSPLHF	TGTGCCAGCAGGAGAAACGACAGGGGCAATTCACCCCTCCACTTT
TRBJ1-1	TRBV6-6	14	NA	NA	CASSYSRKNTEAFF	TGTGCCAGCAGTTACTCCCGGAAGAACACTGAAGCTTTCTTT
TRBJ2-1	TRBV5-1	13	NA	few	CASRKDTNNEQFF	TGCGCCAGCAGAAAAGACACGAACAATGAGCAGTTCTTC
TRBJ2-5	TRBV29-1	15	TRBD2	NA	CSAARLAGGTETQYF	TGCAGCGCCGCTCGACTAGCGGGGGGGACAGAGACCCAGTACTTC
TRBJ1-1	TRBV6-6	13	NA	few	CASSLDPNTEAFF	TGTGCCAGCAGTTTGGATCCGAACACTGAAGCTTTCTTT
TRBJ2-2	TRBV3-1	15	TRBD2	few	CASSQGTSGTGELFF	TGTGCCAGCAGCCAAGGGACTAGCGGGACCGGGGAGCTGTTTTTT
TRBJ1-3	TRBV2	14	NA	few	CASTEPSVGNTIYF	TGTGCCAGCACCGAACCTTCCGTAGGAAACACCATATATTTT
TRBJ1-5	TRBV6-6	15	NA	NA	CASSFLDGRNQPQHF	TGTGCCAGCAGTTTTCTAGACGGCCGCAATCAGCCCCAGCATTTT
TRBJ2-3	TRBV10-1	14	NA	few	CASSTGSSTDTQYF	TGCGCCAGCAGTACCGGTTCTAGCACAGATACGCAGTATTTT
TRBJ2-5	TRBV6-5	13	NA	few	CASSYSLRETQYF	TGTGCCAGCAGTTACTCCTTACGGGAGACCCAGTACTTC
TRBJ2-7	TRBV20-1	15	NA	NA	CSALAPSGSSNEQYF	TGCAGTGCCCTAGCCCCAAGCGGGTCTTCCAATGAGCAGTACTTC
TRBJ2-7	TRBV2	17	NA	few	CASTSGTNLEVPYEQYF	TGTGCCAGCACCTCCGGGACAAACCTCGAAGTCCCCTACGAGCAGTACTTC
TRBJ1-1	TRBV12-3/TRBV12-4	14	TRBD1	many	CASTYQGADTEAFF	TGTGCCAGCACATATCAGGGGGCTGACACTGAAGCTTTCTTT
TRBJ2-6	TRBV7-9	13	NA	NA	CASFNSGANVLTF	TGTGCCAGTTTTAACTCTGGGGCCAACGTCCTGACTTTC
TRBJ2-7	TRBV2	12	NA	few	CASSDEVYEQYF	TGTGCCAGCAGTGATGAAGTATACGAGCAGTACTTC
TRBJ2-7	TRBV7-3	15	TRBD1	many	CASSQFQGESYEQYF	TGTGCCAGCAGTCAATTTCAGGGGGAATCCTACGAGCAGTACTTC
TRBJ2-7	TRBV5-1	14	NA	NA	CASSFRDGAYEQYF	TGCGCCAGCAGCTTCCGGGACGGAGCCTACGAGCAGTACTTC
TRBJ2-3	TRBV29-1	13	NA	few	CGIGTTSTDTQYF	TGCGGAATCGGGACCACTAGCACAGATACGCAGTATTTT
TRBJ1-1	TRBV20-1	14	TRBD1	few	CSATEGALNTEAFF	TGCAGTGCTACCGAGGGGGCCCTGAACACTGAAGCTTTCTTT
TRBJ1-1	TRBV5-1	14	NA	NA	CASSKTSGNTEAFF	TGCGCCAGCAGCAAGACTAGCGGGAACACTGAAGCTTTCTTT
TRBJ1-1	TRBV12-3/TRBV12-4	12	TRBD1	NA	CATGQGYTEAFF	TGTGCCACCGGACAGGGATACACTGAAGCTTTCTTT
TRBJ1-6	TRBV5-1	15	TRBD1	few	CASSWGQLDNSPLHF	TGCGCCAGCAGCTGGGGACAGTTAGATAATTCACCCCTCCACTTT